Included here is one T cell receptor beta chain sequence, with context. Its antigen is still unknown. Base qualities are not at hand, and no much larger clone is one base apart. This entry belongs to a study of blood T cell repertoires in COVID-19 (dated by TCRdb to the early 2020s). Background on the whole study: The collaborator samples originated in the United States, Italy and Spain and spanned the acute and convalescent phases of COVID-19. The prospective study material was composed of cDNA or gDNA derived from T cells, B-cell-depleted T cells, or PBMCs. Deeply sampled blood TCRbeta repertoires from subjects exposed to, actively infected with, or recovered from COVID-19 were included in the dataset. A freely available public database, intended as a resource for researchers studying the immune response to SARS-CoV-2, is where the repertoires were released. Samples came from the ongoing ImmuneRACE study (first 160 participants) plus 1,254 subjects from 6 global collaborators. A de-identified subject ID, COVID-19 status, age in years and sex were almost always included in the sample metadata. Where available, HLA class I and class II types were obtained from metadata supplied by the sample provider rather than from assay-based typing. The full study reports these points: Clinical and demographic metadata were provided uncurated, with the amount varying by source and participant.

The collaborating institutions used their own protocols to collect whole blood in K2EDTA tubes. For TCRbeta analysis, collaborator samples were shipped as frozen whole blood, as isolated PBMCs, or as DNA extracted from either sample type. CDR1 and CDR2 (MNHEY, SMNVEV) derive from the germline V gene (reference sequence). From its cysteine to its phenylalanine, the CDR3 spans 14 amino acids. The retained sequence is limited to the CDR3, 42 bases, with the frame set at the first base. The junction shows trimming of 7 bases on V and 3 bases on J, plus 14 bases between the germline ends. TCRbeta CDR3 regions were amplified from genomic DNA using the immunoSEQ Assay, a bias-controlled multiplex PCR. Under the source paper's analysis protocol: Nucleated cell counts per sample were estimated from amplification of reference gene primers within the assay. To quantify the absolute abundance of each unique TCRbeta CDR3 rearrangement, sequence reads were collapsed and filtered. For each sample, productive Simpson clonality was calculated as the square root of Simpson's diversity index across productive rearrangements. Sourced from immuneACCESS, this table was stored by TCRdb with only in-frame sequences that have V and J called. A share of the clones is absent; for the studies checked, an unresolved V gene accounts for under half, and the remainder has no known explanation. V, J and clone size are those of that table, while D and trimming were read from the DNA. Here the sample has around 260,000 clones; roughly 87% occur a single time. About an eighth of the sample goes to the ten largest clones.

This TCR came from a human donor in a cohort sampled during active COVID-19. Recombination connected TRBV27 to TRBJ2-3, with TRBD2 perhaps the D gene, on 5 matching bases. The sequenced sample was peripheral blood. The base sequence is TGTGCCAGCAACAGCGGCCTTTTAACAGATACGCAGTATTTT. Translation gives CASNSGLLTDTQYF.